This T cell receptor (beta chain) stems from a study of T cell changes during pregnancy in multiple sclerosis. The CDR3 consists of 12 residues. Germline V gene data show CDR1 as MNHEY and CDR2 as SVGAGI. Clones were sequenced by immunoSEQ multiplex PCR, and TCRdb holds only the in-frame ones, with some missing. The sample holds approximately 89,000 clones, approximately 94% seen once. This specimen consisted of peripheral blood, obtained in the third trimester of pregnancy. This TCR came from a female donor with multiple sclerosis, enrolled in a pregnancy study. The rearrangement uses TRBV6-5 and TRBJ1-5; TRBD1 is a possible D gene (6 bases). CDR3 bases: TGTGCAGACAGGACGAGCAATCAGCCCCAGCATTTT. Amino acid sequence: CADRTSNQPQHF.